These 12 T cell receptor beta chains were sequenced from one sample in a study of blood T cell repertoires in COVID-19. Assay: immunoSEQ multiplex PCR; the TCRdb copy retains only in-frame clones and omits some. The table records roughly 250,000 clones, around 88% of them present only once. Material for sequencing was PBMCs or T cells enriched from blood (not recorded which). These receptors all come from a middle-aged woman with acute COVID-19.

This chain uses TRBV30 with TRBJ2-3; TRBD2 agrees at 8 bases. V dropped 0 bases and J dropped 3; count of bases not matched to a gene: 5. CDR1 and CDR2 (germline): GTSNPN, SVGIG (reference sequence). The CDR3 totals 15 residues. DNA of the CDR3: TGTGCCTGGAGTGTAAACGGGAGGGGAACAGATACGCAGTATTTT. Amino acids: CAWSVNGRGTDTQYF.

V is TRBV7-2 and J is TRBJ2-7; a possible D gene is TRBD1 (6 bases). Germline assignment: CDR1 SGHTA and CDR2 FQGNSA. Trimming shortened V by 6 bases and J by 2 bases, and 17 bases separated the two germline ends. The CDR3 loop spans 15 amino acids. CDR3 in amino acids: CASSLTWDTTYEQYF. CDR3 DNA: TGTGCCAGCAGTCTTACCTGGGACACCACCTACGAGCAGTACTTC. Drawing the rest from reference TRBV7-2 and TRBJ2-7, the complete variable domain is GAGVSQSPSNKVTEKGKDVELRCDPISGHTALYWYRQSLGQGLEFLIYFQGNSAPDKSGLPSDRFSAERTGGSVSTLTIQRTQQEDSAVYLCASSLTWDTTYEQYFGPGTRLTVT.

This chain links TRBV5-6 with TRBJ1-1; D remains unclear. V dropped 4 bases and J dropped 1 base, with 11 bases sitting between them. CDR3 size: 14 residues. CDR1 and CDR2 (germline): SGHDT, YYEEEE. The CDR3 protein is CASSQSPGNTEAFF. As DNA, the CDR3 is TGTGCCAGCAGCCAGTCCCCAGGGAACACTGAAGCTTTCTTT. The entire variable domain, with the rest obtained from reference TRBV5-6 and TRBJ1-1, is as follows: DAGVTQSPTHLIKTRGQQVTLRCSPKSGHDTVSWYQQALGQGPQFIFQYYEEEERQRGNFPDRFSGHQFPNYSSELNVNALLLGDSALYLCASSQSPGNTEAFFGQGTRLTVV.

CDR3 sequence (DNA): TGCGCCAGCAGTGCCGCACAGGGAACTAATGAAAAACTGTTTTTT. This codes for CASSAAQGTNEKLFF. The rearrangement uses TRBV10-1 and TRBJ1-4, with a tentative D call TRBD1 (6 bases). CDR3 length equals 15 residues. CDR1 WNHNN and CDR2 SYGVQD come from the germline V gene (reference sequence). Trimming took off 4 bases at V and 1 base at J, with 10 bases between the two ends.

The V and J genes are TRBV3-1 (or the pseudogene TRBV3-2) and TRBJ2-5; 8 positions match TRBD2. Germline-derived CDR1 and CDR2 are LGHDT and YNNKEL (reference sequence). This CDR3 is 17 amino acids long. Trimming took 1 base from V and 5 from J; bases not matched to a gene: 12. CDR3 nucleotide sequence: TGTGCCAGCAGCCAAGCCGACGGACTAGCAAGGGGGGAGACCCAGTACTTC. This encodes CASSQADGLARGETQYF.

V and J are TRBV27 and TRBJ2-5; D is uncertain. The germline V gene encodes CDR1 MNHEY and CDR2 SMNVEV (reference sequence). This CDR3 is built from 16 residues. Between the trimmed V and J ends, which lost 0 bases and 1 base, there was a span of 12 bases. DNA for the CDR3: TGTGCCAGCAGTTTATCGTATGACACCTTCCAAGAGACCCAGTACTTC. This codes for CASSLSYDTFQETQYF.

CDR3 bases: TGCGCCAGCAGCCTCCTAGCGGGAGGGCCGGATGAGCAGTTCTTC. Its protein product is CASSLLAGGPDEQFF. The chain carries TRBV5-1 and TRBJ2-1; 12 positions agree with TRBD2. The trim removed 4 bases at V and 8 bases at J, leaving 7 bases unmatched. This CDR3 contains 15 residues. In germline, CDR1 is SGHRS, CDR2 YFSETQ.

CDR3: CASSLGFRAETQYF. The CDR3 nucleotides are TGTGCCAGCAGCTTAGGGTTCAGGGCTGAGACCCAGTACTTC. The chain combines TRBV7-2 with TRBJ2-5; a possible D gene is TRBD1 (5 bases). The CDR3 totals 14 residues. Germline lookup yields CDR1 SGHTA and CDR2 FQGNSA. The V and J ends lost 1 base and 5 bases respectively, with 11 bases between them.

The CDR3 loop reads CASSLLSMVQETQYF. CDR3 nucleotides: TGTGCCAGCAGCTTGCTCAGTATGGTCCAAGAGACCCAGTACTTC. This rearrangement joins TRBV5-8 to TRBJ2-5; the D is unclear. The CDR3 sequence is 15 residues long. Trimming removed 1 base from V and 1 base from J, with 11 bases in between. Germline-derived CDR1 and CDR2 are SGHTS and YDEGEE. The whole variable domain, filled in from reference TRBV5-8 and TRBJ2-5, reads EAGVTQSPTHLIKTRGQQATLRCSPISGHTSVYWYQQALGLGLQFLLWYDEGEERNRGNFPPRFSGRQFPNYSSELNVNALELEDSALYLCASSLLSMVQETQYFGPGTRLLVL.

DNA for the CDR3: TGTGCCAGCAGCGGCGGGGGGAACACTGAAGCTTTCTTT. Translated, it gives CASSGGGNTEAFF. The gene calls are TRBV9 and TRBJ1-1; possible D gene TRBD1, 5 bases. The V end was cut by 3 bases, the J end by 1 base, with 7 bases between. CDR1 and CDR2 (germline): SGDLS, YYNGEE. CDR3 length: 13 residues.

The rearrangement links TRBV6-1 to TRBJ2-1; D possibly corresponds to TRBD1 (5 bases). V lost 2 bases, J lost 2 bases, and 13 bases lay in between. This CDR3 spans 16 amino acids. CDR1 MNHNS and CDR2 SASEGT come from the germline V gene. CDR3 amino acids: CASSETDSTTYNEQFF. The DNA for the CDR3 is TGTGCCAGCAGTGAAACAGACAGTACTACCTACAATGAGCAGTTCTTC.

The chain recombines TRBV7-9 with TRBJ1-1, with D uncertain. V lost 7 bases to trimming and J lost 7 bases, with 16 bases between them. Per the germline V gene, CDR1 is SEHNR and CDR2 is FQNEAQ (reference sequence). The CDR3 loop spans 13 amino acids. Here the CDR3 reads CASTPKSPGEAFF. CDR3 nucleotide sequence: TGTGCCAGCACGCCTAAGTCCCCGGGTGAAGCTTTCTTT.